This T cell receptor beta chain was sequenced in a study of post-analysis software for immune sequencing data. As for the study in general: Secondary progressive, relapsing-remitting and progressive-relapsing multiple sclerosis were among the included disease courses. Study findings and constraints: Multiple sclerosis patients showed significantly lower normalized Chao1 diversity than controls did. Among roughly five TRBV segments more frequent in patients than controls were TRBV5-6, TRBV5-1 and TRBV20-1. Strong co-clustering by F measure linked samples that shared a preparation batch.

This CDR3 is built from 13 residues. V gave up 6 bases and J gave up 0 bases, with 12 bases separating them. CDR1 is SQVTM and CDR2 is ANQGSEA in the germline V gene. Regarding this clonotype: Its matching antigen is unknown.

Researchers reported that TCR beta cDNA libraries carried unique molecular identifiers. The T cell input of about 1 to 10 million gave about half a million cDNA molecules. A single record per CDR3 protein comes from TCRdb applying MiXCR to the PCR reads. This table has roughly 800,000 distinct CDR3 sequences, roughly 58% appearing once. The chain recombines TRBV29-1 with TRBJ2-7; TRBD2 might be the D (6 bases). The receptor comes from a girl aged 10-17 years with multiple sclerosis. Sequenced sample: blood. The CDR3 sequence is CSVKGGDSYEQYF. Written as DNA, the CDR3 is TGCAGCGTCAAAGGCGGGGACTCCTACGAGCAGTACTTC.